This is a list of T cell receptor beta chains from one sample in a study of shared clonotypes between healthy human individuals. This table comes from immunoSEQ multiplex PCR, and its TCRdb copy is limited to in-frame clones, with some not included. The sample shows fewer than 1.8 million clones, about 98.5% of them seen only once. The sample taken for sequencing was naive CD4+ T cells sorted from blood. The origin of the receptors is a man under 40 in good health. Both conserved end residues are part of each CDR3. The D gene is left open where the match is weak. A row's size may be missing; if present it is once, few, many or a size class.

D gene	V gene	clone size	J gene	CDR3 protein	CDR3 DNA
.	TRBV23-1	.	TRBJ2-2	CASRYGIWAWQEHTLITGELFF	TGCGCCAGCAGATATGGTATATGGGCTTGGCAGGAGCATACTCTTATCACCGGGGAGCTGTTTTTT
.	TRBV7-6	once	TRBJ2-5	CASRTGRGQETQYF	TGTGCCAGTAGAACCGGCCGGGGCCAAGAGACCCAGTACTTC
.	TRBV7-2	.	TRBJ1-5	CASSHGQHSNQPQHF	TGTGCCAGCAGCCATGGACAGCATAGCAATCAGCCCCAGCATTTT
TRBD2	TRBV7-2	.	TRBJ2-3	CASSSREVHSDTQYF	TGTGCCAGCAGCTCGCGGGAGGTGCATTCAGATACGCAGTATTTT
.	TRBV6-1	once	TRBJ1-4	CASALSATNEKLFF	TGTGCCTCCGCCCTATCTGCAACTAATGAAAAACTGTTTTTT
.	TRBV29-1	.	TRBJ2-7	CSVGTDSYEQYF	TGCAGCGTTGGTACAGACTCCTACGAGCAGTACTTC
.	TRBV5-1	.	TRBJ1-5	CASSLGLGNQPQHF	TGCGCCAGCAGCTTGGGTTTGGGCAATCAGCCCCAGCATTTT
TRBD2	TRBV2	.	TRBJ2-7	CASSDKRGNYEQYF	TGTGCCAGCAGTGATAAGCGGGGGAACTACGAGCAGTACTTC
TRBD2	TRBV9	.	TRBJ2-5	CASSVADNSGSETQYF	TGTGCCAGCAGCGTAGCTGATAATAGCGGGAGCGAGACCCAGTACTTC
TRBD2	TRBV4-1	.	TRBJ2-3	CASSQTTSGTDTQYF	TGCGCCAGCAGCCAAACAACTAGCGGCACAGATACGCAGTATTTT
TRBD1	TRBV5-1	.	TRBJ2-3	CASSPGQGGPDTQYF	TGCGCCAGCAGCCCGGGACAGGGTGGGCCAGATACGCAGTATTTT
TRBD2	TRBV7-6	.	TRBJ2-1	CASSLHLAGGNEQFF	TGTGCCAGCAGCTTACATCTAGCGGGAGGGAATGAGCAGTTCTTC
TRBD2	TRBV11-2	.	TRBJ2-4	CASSVTSGIDIQYF	TGTGCCAGCAGCGTGACTAGCGGGATAGACATTCAGTACTTC
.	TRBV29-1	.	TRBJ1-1	CSVEVGEAFF	TGCAGCGTTGAAGTGGGGGAAGCTTTCTTT
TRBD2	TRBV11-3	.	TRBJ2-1	CASSSSGTSGGGSYNEQFF	TGTGCCAGCAGCTCCTCCGGGACTAGCGGGGGGGGTTCCTACAATGAGCAGTTCTTC
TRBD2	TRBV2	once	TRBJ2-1	CASSSGSVQFF	TGTGCCAGCAGTAGCGGGAGTGTGCAGTTCTTC
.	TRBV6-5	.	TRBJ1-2	CASSARENYGYTF	TGTGCCAGCAGTGCCAGGGAGAACTATGGCTACACCTTC
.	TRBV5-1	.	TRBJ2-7	CASSLGPSSYEQYF	TGCGCCAGCAGCTTGGGCCCTAGCTCCTACGAGCAGTACTTC
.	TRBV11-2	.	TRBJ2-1	CASSLDFNGKQFF	TGTGCCAGCAGCTTAGATTTTAACGGGAAGCAGTTCTTC
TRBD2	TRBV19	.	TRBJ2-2	CASSIRLRLAMNTGELFF	TGTGCCAGTAGTATACGTCTCCGACTAGCGATGAACACCGGGGAGCTGTTTTTT
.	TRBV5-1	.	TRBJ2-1	CASNPGASYNEQFF	TGCGCCAGCAATCCGGGAGCGTCCTACAATGAGCAGTTCTTC
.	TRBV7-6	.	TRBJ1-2	CASSQQGSYGYTF	TGTGCCAGCAGTCAACAGGGTTCCTATGGCTACACCTTC
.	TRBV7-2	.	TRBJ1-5	CASSHSFPGSGSYRQPQHF	TGTGCCAGCAGCCACTCGTTTCCAGGGTCGGGGTCATATCGTCAGCCCCAGCATTTT
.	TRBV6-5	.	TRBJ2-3	CASSYSWQGSTDTQYF	TGTGCCAGCAGTTACTCCTGGCAGGGGAGCACAGATACGCAGTATTTT
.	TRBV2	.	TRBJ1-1	CASSVRDTEAFF	TGTGCCAGCAGTGTTAGGGACACTGAAGCTTTCTTT
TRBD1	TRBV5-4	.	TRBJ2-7	CASSPNRGEQYF	TGTGCCAGCAGCCCTAACAGGGGCGAGCAGTACTTC
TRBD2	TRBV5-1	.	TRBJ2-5	CASSLTGTSVETQYF	TGCGCCAGCAGCTTAACCGGGACTAGTGTAGAGACCCAGTACTTC
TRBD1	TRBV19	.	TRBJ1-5	CASTRPGQGRQPQHF	TGTGCCAGTACCCGACCGGGACAGGGACGTCAGCCCCAGCATTTT
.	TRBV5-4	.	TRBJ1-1	CASSLVGTEAFF	TGTGCCAGCAGCTTGGTTGGCACTGAAGCTTTCTTT
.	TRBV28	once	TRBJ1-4	CASSLGVGPRFF	TGTGCCAGCAGTCTCGGAGTCGGCCCGCGGTTTTTT
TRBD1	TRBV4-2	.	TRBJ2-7	CASSQDLRPGTGYEQYF	TGTGCCAGCAGCCAAGATTTGCGACCCGGGACAGGTTACGAGCAGTACTTC
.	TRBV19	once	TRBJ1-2	CASSITNYGYTF	TGTGCCAGTAGTATTACTAACTATGGCTACACCTTC
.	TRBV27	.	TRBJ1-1	CASSGQGNTEAFF	TGTGCCAGCAGCGGGCAGGGAAACACTGAAGCTTTCTTT
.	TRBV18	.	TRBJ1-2	CASSPRTGYGYTF	TGTGCCAGCTCACCAAGGACGGGTTATGGCTACACCTTC
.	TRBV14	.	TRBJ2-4	CASSQGGIQYF	TGTGCCAGCAGCCAAGGTGGGATTCAGTACTTC
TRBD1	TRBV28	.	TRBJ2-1	CASSLSGRQGNNEQFF	TGTGCCAGCAGTTTATCCGGGAGACAGGGGAACAATGAGCAGTTCTTC
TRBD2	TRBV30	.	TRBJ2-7	CAWSRGLAGYEQYF	TGTGCCTGGAGTAGAGGGCTAGCGGGATACGAGCAGTACTTC
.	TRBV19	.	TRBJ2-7	CASSILQGYEQYF	TGTGCCAGTAGTATCCTACAGGGATACGAGCAGTACTTC
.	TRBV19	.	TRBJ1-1	CASRALTKGDTEAFF	TGTGCCAGTAGGGCCCTCACGAAGGGGGACACTGAAGCTTTCTTT
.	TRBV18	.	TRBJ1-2	CASSLSARAPNGYGYTF	TGTGCCAGCTCACTGAGCGCCCGGGCACCAAACGGATATGGCTACACCTTC
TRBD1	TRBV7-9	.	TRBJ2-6	CASSLGQGAQGANVLTF	TGTGCCAGCAGCTTAGGACAGGGGGCACAAGGGGCCAACGTCCTGACTTTC
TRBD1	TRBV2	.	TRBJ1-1	CASSEQGDTEAFF	TGTGCCAGCAGTGAGCAGGGGGACACTGAAGCTTTCTTT
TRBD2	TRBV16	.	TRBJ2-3	CASSQSGASTDTQYF	TGTGCCAGCAGCCAAAGCGGGGCTAGCACAGATACGCAGTATTTT
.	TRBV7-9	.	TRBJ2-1	CASSLAGTPSSYNEQFF	TGTGCCAGCAGCTTAGCGGGCACGCCAAGCTCCTACAATGAGCAGTTCTTC
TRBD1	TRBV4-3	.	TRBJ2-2	CASIWGQGITGELFF	TGCGCCAGCATATGGGGACAGGGTATCACCGGGGAGCTGTTTTTT
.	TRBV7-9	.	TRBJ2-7	CASSLASGPSYEQYF	TGTGCCAGCAGCTTAGCTTCCGGACCCTCCTACGAGCAGTACTTC